This record concerns one TCR beta chain sequence. Its antigen is as yet unknown. These data belong to a study of vaccination effects on CD4 cells after COVID-19. Generated by immunoSEQ multiplex PCR, the TCRdb table keeps only in-frame clones and is missing some. The sample lists about 22,000 clones; more than 70% were seen once. Sequencing in the ViraFEST assay came after antigen-specific CD4+ T cells had been expanded with viral peptide pools, which were used to stimulate PBMC. Scientists isolated CD4+ T cells after a roughly 10-day culture period ended. According to PCR results, the person was infected with SARS-CoV-2 between March and December 2020. On days 3 and 7, fresh IL-2 medium replaced half the medium. The CDR3 totals 14 residues. The germline gives CDR1 ENHRY, CDR2 SYGVKD. V lost 3 bases and J lost 0, with 6 bases in between. Study conclusions and caveats: Clones induced by infection and by vaccine showed marked clonal contraction late after vaccination.

This receptor was taken from a human donor who had a prior SARS-CoV-2 infection. The source was CD4+ T cells from PBMCs cultured with SARS-CoV-2 spike peptides, collected before COVID-19 vaccination. The V and J genes are TRBV10-3 and TRBJ1-3; D unresolved. The CDR3 loop is CAISEQHSGNTIYF. The CDR3 DNA reads TGTGCCATCAGTGAACAACACTCTGGAAACACCATATATTTT.